Listed here are 10 T cell receptor beta chains from one sample, sequenced in a study of cytomegalovirus exposure and HLA in healthy donors. PCR amplification relied on 60 Vbeta primers (plus 13 Jbeta primers). This table comes from immunoSEQ multiplex PCR, and its TCRdb copy is limited to in-frame clones, with some not included. Here the sample spans more than 95,000 clones, roughly 80% being singletons. Input material: PBMCs. These receptors were collected from a woman aged 50 to 60 in good health and CMV-seronegative.

V usage is TRBV6-1 and J usage is TRBJ2-5; the D gene is possibly TRBD1 (6 bases). The germline V gene encodes CDR1 MNHNS and CDR2 SASEGT. Trimming removed 8 bases from V and 1 base from J, with 11 bases in between. The CDR3 covers 13 residues. In DNA, the CDR3 is TGTGCCAGCGCAGGGACACCCCAAGAGACCCAGTACTTC. Translated: CASAGTPQETQYF.

The rearrangement links TRBV21-1 to TRBJ2-5; the table's D call, TRBD2, was not checked against the DNA. TRBV21-1 is a pseudogene segment. This CDR3 spans 16 amino acids. The CDR3 region is CASSKEASGLQETQYF. The CDR3, as DNA: TGTGCCAGCAGCAAAGAGGCTAGCGGGTTGCAAGAGACCCAGTACTTC.

This chain connects TRBV15 to TRBJ2-7, with TRBD1 as a possible D gene (6 bases). This CDR3 is built from 12 residues. Trimming took off 5 bases at V and 3 bases at J, with 8 bases between the two ends. The germline V gene has CDR1 LNHNV and CDR2 YYDKDF (reference sequence). Written as DNA, the CDR3 is TGTGCCACCAGCGAGGGGGTCTACGAGCAGTACTTC. This translates into CATSEGVYEQYF. Full variable domain (rest looked up from reference TRBV15 and TRBJ2-7): DAMVIQNPRYQVTQFGKPVTLSCSQTLNHNVMYWYQQKSSQAPKLLFHYYDKDFNNEADTPDNFQSRRPNTSFCFLDIRSPGLGDTAMYLCATSEGVYEQYFGPGTRLTVT.

The chain has TRBV5-1 and TRBJ2-5; 9 bases agree with TRBD1. The DNA end is a closer match to TRBJ2-7, so the J assignment may be wrong. The CDR3 is 15 residues long. Looked up from germline, CDR1 is SGHRS and CDR2 is YFSETQ. The CDR3: CASSLAGQGAGEQYF. The CDR3 nucleotides are TGCGCCAGCAGCTTAGCGGGACAGGGAGCAGGCGAGCAGTACTTC.

The chain has TRBV28 and TRBJ2-5, with D possibly being TRBD1 (5 bases). Per germline, CDR1 MDHEN and CDR2 SYDVKM. This CDR3 spans 14 amino acids. V was trimmed by 5 bases and J by 2 bases, leaving 12 bases between them. This chain's CDR3 is CASSVSQVQETQYF. CDR3 DNA: TGTGCCAGCAGTGTCTCACAGGTTCAAGAGACCCAGTACTTC.

In its sample, this clone was seen a few times. The J gene is TRBJ2-7, the V gene TRBV6-1, with D unresolved. Between the trimmed V and J ends, which lost 10 bases and 3 bases, there was a span of 7 bases. The CDR3 is 10 residues long. CDR1 and CDR2 (germline): MNHNS, SASEGT. For the CDR3, the DNA is TGTGCCACCCAAAACTACGAGCAGTACTTC. Residues: CATQNYEQYF.

This clone was seen a handful of times. V is TRBV13 and J is TRBJ2-1; D uncertain. The CDR3 contains 11 residues. V was cut by 4 bases and J by 10 bases, with 8 bases left in between. The germline V gene encodes CDR1 PRHDT and CDR2 FYEKMQ (reference sequence). CDR3 DNA: TGTGCCAGCAGCTCACCGGAGGAGCAGTTCTTC. The encoded protein is CASSSPEEQFF.

The chain is built from TRBV6-6 and TRBJ1-2; no clear D. This CDR3 spans 13 amino acids. Germline V gives CDR1 MNHNY, CDR2 SVGAGI (reference sequence). Trimming left V 7 bases short and J 5 bases short, with 14 bases between. The CDR3: CASNFPGFYGYTF. The DNA for the CDR3 is TGTGCCAGCAATTTTCCCGGTTTTTATGGCTACACCTTC.

This chain uses TRBV15 with TRBJ1-2; possible D gene TRBD1, 6 bases. The germline gives CDR1 LNHNV, CDR2 YYDKDF (reference sequence). V shed 3 bases and J shed 4 bases, with 15 bases lying between them. The CDR3 loop spans 15 amino acids. In nucleotides, the CDR3 is TGTGCCACCAGCAGGGACGTCGGGACACCCTATGGCTACACCTTC. It yields the protein CATSRDVGTPYGYTF. Variable domain in full (rest from reference TRBV15 and TRBJ1-2): DAMVIQNPRYQVTQFGKPVTLSCSQTLNHNVMYWYQQKSSQAPKLLFHYYDKDFNNEADTPDNFQSRRPNTSFCFLDIRSPGLGDTAMYLCATSRDVGTPYGYTFGSGTRLTVV.

The rearrangement uses TRBV25-1 and TRBJ1-2; 9 bases fit TRBD1. Unmatched junction bases numbered 8, after V lost 8 bases and J lost 7 bases. CDR1 is MGHDK, CDR2 SYGVNS, per germline. CDR3 length: 13 residues. CDR3 sequence reads: CASQTTGGFGYTF. As DNA, the CDR3 is TGTGCCAGCCAGACGACAGGGGGGTTTGGCTACACCTTC.